One and the same sample provided the 18 T cell receptor beta chains below, sequenced in a study of vaccination and CD4 T cells after COVID-19. Cultured CD4+ T cells had their DNA profiled by the Oncomine TCR Beta short-read assay. Via MiXCR, TCRdb re-called the PCR reads, giving one row per CDR3 protein. Altogether tens of thousands of distinct CDR3 sequences are present, roughly 42% being singletons, with the ten largest covering roughly a tenth. Treatment: approximately 9-day PBMC culture with coronavirus spike peptide pools or control peptides (ViraFEST assay). These receptors' antigens are unknown. Source material: CD4+ T cells from blood, cultured in vitro. These receptors originate from a human donor who had recovered from COVID-19.

The chain employs TRBV9 and TRBJ1-5; 7 bases line up with TRBD1. The CDR3 is 15 residues long. The germline gives CDR1 SGDLS, CDR2 YYNGEE. V gave up 0 bases and J gave up 3 bases; unmatched junction bases: 3. CDR3 loop: CASSVGRGLNQPQHF. For the CDR3, the DNA is TGTGCCAGCAGCGTAGGTAGGGGGCTCAATCAGCCCCAGCATTTT.

This clonotype appeared a few times. The rearrangement uses TRBV7-6 and TRBJ1-1; a weak D match, TRBD1 (6 bases). This CDR3 has 15 amino acids. Germline V lookup: CDR1 SGHVS, CDR2 FNYEAQ. The V end lost 1 base, the J end lost 3 bases, and 12 bases lay between the germline ends. CDR3 nucleotides: TGTGCCAGCAGCTTAGTGGGGGGGGCAGACACTGAAGCTTTCTTT. Protein: CASSLVGGADTEAFF.

The CDR3 DNA follows: TGTGCCAGCAGTTTAGGGGGGACCGGGGAGCTGTTTTTT. This translates into CASSLGGTGELFF. This chain links TRBV28 with TRBJ2-2; TRBD2 is a possible D gene (6 bases). Per the germline V gene, CDR1 is MDHEN and CDR2 is SYDVKM. Trimming stripped 2 bases from V and 5 bases from J, with 6 bases between. CDR3 length equals 13 residues. The whole variable domain, remainder taken from reference TRBV28 and TRBJ2-2, is DVKVTQSSRYLVKRTGEKVFLECVQDMDHENMFWYRQDPGLGLRLIYFSYDVKMKEKGDIPEGYSVSREKKERFSLILESASTNQTSMYLCASSLGGTGELFFGEGSRLTVL.

The sample holds one count of this clonotype. The chain couples TRBV6-2 or TRBV6-3 to TRBJ2-1, with TRBD2 identical over 10 bases. V was pared by 2 bases and J by 10 bases, with 11 bases of the junction left unmatched. Germline V gene lookup returns CDR1 MNHEY and CDR2 SVGEGT. The CDR3 is made up of 16 amino acids. The CDR3 is CASSYVPSGSRREQFF. CDR3 DNA sequence: TGTGCCAGCAGTTACGTGCCTAGCGGGAGTCGGCGGGAGCAGTTCTTC.

J is TRBJ2-7 and V is TRBV25-1; unclear D gene. Per the germline V gene, CDR1 is MGHDK and CDR2 is SYGVNS. Trimming stripped 3 bases from V and 4 bases from J, with 1 base between. The CDR3 spans 10 residues. This CDR3 reads CASSDYEQYF. In DNA form, the CDR3 reads TGTGCCAGCAGTGATTACGAGCAGTACTTC.

This clonotype has just a few counts. V is TRBV7-2 and J is TRBJ2-3, with D unclear. This CDR3 is built from 12 residues. With 6 bases removed from V and 1 base from J, the gap between germline ends came to 5 bases. Per the germline V gene, CDR1 is SGHTA and CDR2 is FQGNSA. Here the CDR3 DNA reads TGTGCCAGCAGACGGGGCACAGATACGCAGTATTTT. Translation: CASRRGTDTQYF.

In its sample, this clonotype was seen a few times. The rearrangement links TRBV6-1 to TRBJ1-1; D gene uncertain. The CDR3 runs to 11 residues. The V and J ends lost 5 bases and 7 bases respectively, with 8 bases between them. The germline gives CDR1 MNHNS, CDR2 SASEGT. CDR3: CASSPYIEAFF. In DNA form, the CDR3 reads TGTGCCAGCAGTCCATATATTGAAGCTTTCTTT.

By share, this clonotype counts as medium-sized. CDR3 DNA: TGCGCCAGCAGTGAAGCAAGGGCCTACAATGAGCAGTTCTTC. Translating gives CASSEARAYNEQFF. The J gene is TRBJ2-1, the V gene TRBV10-2; no reliable D call. Trimming took 3 bases from V and 2 from J, leaving 8 bases between them. The CDR3 covers 14 residues. Germline V lookup: CDR1 WSHSY, CDR2 SAAADI.

This clonotype appeared once. This rearrangement joins TRBV18 to TRBJ2-7; TRBD1 matches at 9 bases. Germline trimming cut 0 bases from V and 3 bases from J; bases unmatched to any gene: 3. The CDR3 is made up of 15 amino acids. The germline V gene has CDR1 KGHSH and CDR2 LQKENI. This chain's CDR3 is CASSPPTGGRYEQYF. CDR3 bases: TGTGCCAGCTCACCACCTACAGGGGGCCGCTACGAGCAGTACTTC.

V is TRBV6-1 and J is TRBJ2-1; TRBD1 matches 9 bases. Germline CDR1 and CDR2: MNHNS and SASEGT. Unmatched junction bases numbered 9, after V lost 6 bases and J lost 12 bases. The CDR3 contains 13 residues. CDR3 amino acids: CASRQGAAYGQFF. CDR3 coding DNA: TGTGCCAGCAGACAGGGGGCTGCTTACGGGCAGTTCTTC.

The chain couples TRBV5-1 to TRBJ1-2; TRBD1 is a possible D gene (5 bases). Deletions cut 0 bases from V and 3 bases from J, with 12 bases between. Germline CDR1 SGHRS, CDR2 YFSETQ. This CDR3 has 15 residues. In DNA, the CDR3 is TGCGCCAGCAGCTTGGACGATTCAGGGTACTATGGCTACACCTTC. It codes for CASSLDDSGYYGYTF.

The chain links TRBV5-8 to TRBJ1-5; D possibly corresponds to TRBD1 (5 bases). Germline values: CDR1 SGHTS, CDR2 YDEGEE. The V gene lost 5 bases and the J gene lost 6 bases, with 18 bases spanning the gap. The CDR3 length is 15 residues. CDR3 sequence: CASSSGTATFQPQHF. The CDR3, as DNA: TGTGCCAGCAGTTCCGGGACGGCCACGTTTCAGCCCCAGCATTTT.

This sequence joins TRBV19 and TRBJ1-3; 12 bases match TRBD1. Germline trimming cut 5 bases from V and 7 bases from J; bases unmatched to any gene: 3. The CDR3 totals 14 residues. Germline V CDR1 and CDR2: LNHDA, SQIVND (reference sequence). This CDR3 reads CASSAGQGANTIYF. CDR3 coding DNA: TGTGCCAGTAGTGCGGGACAGGGGGCGAACACCATATATTTT. Drawing the rest from reference TRBV19 and TRBJ1-3, the complete variable domain is DGGITQSPKYLFRKEGQNVTLSCEQNLNHDAMYWYRQDPGQGLRLIYYSQIVNDFQKGDIAEGYSVSREKKESFPLTVTSAQKNPTAFYLCASSAGQGANTIYFGEGSWLTVV.

This clonotype was seen only a few times. The chain recombines TRBV6-1 with TRBJ2-5; 10 positions match TRBD2. From germline, CDR1 is MNHNS and CDR2 SASEGT. This CDR3 is built from 14 residues. With V trimmed by 6 bases and J by 3 bases, 4 bases remained unmatched. Here the CDR3 DNA reads TGTGCCAGCAGATTCGGACTAGCGGAAGAGACCCAGTACTTC. Protein sequence: CASRFGLAEETQYF.

The V gene is TRBV19, the J gene TRBJ1-1; D is undetermined. CDR1 LNHDA and CDR2 SQIVND come from the germline V gene (reference sequence). The CDR3 has 16 amino acids. V lost 3 bases to trimming and J lost 0 bases, with 14 bases between them. For the CDR3, the DNA is TGTGCCAGTAGTATTTCTTCTGGGCTTATGAACACTGAAGCTTTCTTT. Encoded protein: CASSISSGLMNTEAFF.

The chain recombines TRBV2 with TRBJ2-2; D may match TRBD1 or TRBD2 (5 bases each). Germline assignment: CDR1 SNHLY and CDR2 FYNNEI. The CDR3 consists of 13 residues. V lost 2 bases and J 6 bases, leaving 7 bases between the germline ends. The CDR3 reads CASSERGAGELFF. CDR3 DNA sequence: TGTGCCAGCAGTGAAAGAGGGGCCGGGGAGCTGTTTTTT.

The rearrangement uses TRBV20-1 and TRBJ2-1, with 10 bases aligning to TRBD2. Looked up from germline, CDR1 is DFQATT and CDR2 is SNEGSKA (reference sequence). V lost 3 bases and J lost 3; bases outside the gene matches: 8. The CDR3 loop spans 16 amino acids. The CDR3 sequence: CSARGLAGDIYNEQFF. The CDR3 DNA sequence: TGCAGTGCTAGGGGGCTAGCGGGAGACATCTACAATGAGCAGTTCTTC.

J is TRBJ2-7 and V is TRBV11-2; possible D gene TRBD2, 5 bases. Trimming stripped 2 bases from V and 6 bases from J, with 14 bases between. Germline-derived CDR1 and CDR2 are SGHAT and FQNNGV. The CDR3 consists of 14 residues. Here the CDR3 DNA reads TGTGCCAGCAGCTTATCGCTAGCTTCTTCCGAGCAGTACTTC. It translates to CASSLSLASSEQYF.